These T cell receptor beta chains were read from a single sample in a study of blood T cell repertoires in COVID-19. Repertoires were generated with immunoSEQ multiplex PCR, while TCRdb's copy carries only in-frame clones and drops some. The data hold roughly 30,000 clones, with roughly nine tenths observed a single time. The sample consisted of peripheral blood. All receptors derive from a human donor in a cohort sampled during active COVID-19. The CDR3 runs from the conserved cysteine through the conserved F or W. Each record gives: clone size, V gene, D gene, J gene, CDR3 protein, CDR3 DNA. D genes are given only for firm matches. Not every row has a clone size; where given, it reads once, few, many or a size class.

abundance: .; v_gene: TRBV6-5; d_gene: .; j_gene: TRBJ1-4; CDR3aa: CASRRGLEGEKLFF; CDR3nt: TGTGCCAGCAGACGTGGGCTCGAGGGTGAAAAACTGTTTTTT
abundance: .; v_gene: TRBV13; d_gene: TRBD1; j_gene: TRBJ1-2; CDR3aa: CASSPTRGGTDSSGYTF; CDR3nt: TGTGCCAGCAGCCCCACGCGGGGGGGGACAGATAGTTCTGGCTACACCTTC
abundance: .; v_gene: TRBV11-3; d_gene: .; j_gene: TRBJ2-5; CDR3aa: CASSLARTFQETQYF; CDR3nt: TGTGCCAGCAGCTTGGCCCGGACTTTCCAAGAGACCCAGTACTTC
abundance: .; v_gene: TRBV18; d_gene: TRBD1; j_gene: TRBJ1-2; CDR3aa: CASSDQGAPAYGYTF; CDR3nt: TGTGCCAGCTCGGACCAGGGGGCGCCGGCCTATGGCTACACCTTC
abundance: few; v_gene: TRBV7-3; d_gene: TRBD2; j_gene: TRBJ2-3; CDR3aa: CASSLSGGAVDTQYF; CDR3nt: TGTGCCAGCAGTCTTAGCGGGGGGGCCGTGGATACGCAGTATTTT
abundance: .; v_gene: TRBV15; d_gene: .; j_gene: TRBJ2-5; CDR3aa: CATSSGSWETQYF; CDR3nt: TGTGCCACCAGCAGCGGTTCCTGGGAGACCCAGTACTTC
abundance: .; v_gene: TRBV7-9; d_gene: TRBD1; j_gene: TRBJ1-2; CDR3aa: CASSETGVYGYTF; CDR3nt: TGTGCCAGCAGCGAGACAGGGGTCTATGGCTACACCTTC
abundance: few; v_gene: TRBV27; d_gene: .; j_gene: TRBJ2-3; CDR3aa: CASSPAGISTDTQYF; CDR3nt: TGTGCCAGCAGTCCCGCCGGGATCAGCACAGATACGCAGTATTTT
abundance: .; v_gene: TRBV7-9; d_gene: .; j_gene: TRBJ1-1; CDR3aa: CASSPSGSAGGAFF; CDR3nt: TGTGCCAGCAGCCCCTCAGGGTCCGCCGGCGGAGCTTTCTTT
abundance: .; v_gene: TRBV5-1; d_gene: TRBD2; j_gene: TRBJ2-7; CDR3aa: CASSLGLAGTSYEQYF; CDR3nt: TGCGCCAGCAGCCTGGGACTAGCGGGGACCTCCTACGAGCAGTACTTC
abundance: .; v_gene: TRBV7-3; d_gene: TRBD2; j_gene: TRBJ2-2; CDR3aa: CASSSGLATGELFF; CDR3nt: TGTGCCAGCAGCTCTGGACTAGCCACCGGGGAGCTGTTTTTT
abundance: .; v_gene: TRBV18; d_gene: .; j_gene: TRBJ2-5; CDR3aa: CASSQGRGQETQYF; CDR3nt: TGTGCCAGCTCACAGGGGCGGGGACAAGAGACCCAGTACTTC
abundance: .; v_gene: TRBV28; d_gene: .; j_gene: TRBJ1-4; CDR3aa: CASSRTGSTNEKLFF; CDR3nt: TGTGCCAGCAGCCGTACAGGATCAACTAATGAAAAACTGTTTTTT
abundance: .; v_gene: TRBV20-1; d_gene: .; j_gene: TRBJ1-4; CDR3aa: CSAILNEKLFF; CDR3nt: TGCAGTGCTATTCTTAATGAAAAACTGTTTTTT
abundance: few; v_gene: TRBV5-6; d_gene: .; j_gene: TRBJ1-1; CDR3aa: CASSLTLNTEAFF; CDR3nt: TGTGCCAGCAGCTTGACTCTGAACACTGAAGCTTTCTTT
abundance: .; v_gene: TRBV24-1; d_gene: TRBD2; j_gene: TRBJ2-1; CDR3aa: CATSANWGSGSYNEQFF; CDR3nt: TGTGCCACCAGTGCTAACTGGGGTAGCGGGAGCTACAATGAGCAGTTCTTC
abundance: .; v_gene: TRBV7-9; d_gene: TRBD2; j_gene: TRBJ2-5; CDR3aa: CASSPGTSGVPQETQYF; CDR3nt: TGTGCCAGCAGCCCTGGGACTAGCGGGGTACCACAAGAGACCCAGTACTTC
abundance: .; v_gene: TRBV27; d_gene: TRBD2; j_gene: TRBJ2-2; CDR3aa: CASRPLAGGNTGELFF; CDR3nt: TGTGCCAGCAGGCCTTTAGCGGGAGGAAACACCGGGGAGCTGTTTTTT
abundance: .; v_gene: TRBV4-2; d_gene: .; j_gene: TRBJ1-1; CDR3aa: CASMTGHQNTEAFF; CDR3nt: TGTGCCAGCATGACGGGACACCAGAACACTGAAGCTTTCTTT
abundance: few; v_gene: TRBV7-7; d_gene: TRBD2; j_gene: TRBJ2-3; CDR3aa: CASSSRAGGGTDTQYF; CDR3nt: TGTGCCAGCAGCTCTAGAGCGGGAGGGGGCACAGATACGCAGTATTTT
abundance: .; v_gene: TRBV25-1; d_gene: TRBD2; j_gene: TRBJ2-1; CDR3aa: CATNGGTPYNEQFF; CDR3nt: TGTGCCACCAACGGGGGGACCCCCTACAATGAGCAGTTCTTC
abundance: .; v_gene: TRBV6-2/TRBV6-3; d_gene: .; j_gene: TRBJ1-1; CDR3aa: CASSYSTDNTEAFF; CDR3nt: TGTGCCAGCAGTTACTCGACAGACAACACTGAAGCTTTCTTT
abundance: .; v_gene: TRBV28; d_gene: .; j_gene: TRBJ2-7; CDR3aa: CASSPSGTYYEQYF; CDR3nt: TGTGCCAGCAGTCCCTCCGGGACTTACTACGAGCAGTACTTC
abundance: once; v_gene: TRBV7-3; d_gene: TRBD2; j_gene: TRBJ2-2; CDR3aa: CASSPLAGVIPIKNTGELFF; CDR3nt: TGTGCCAGCAGCCCGTTAGCGGGGGTCATCCCAATAAAAAACACCGGGGAGCTGTTTTTT
abundance: .; v_gene: TRBV7-9; d_gene: .; j_gene: TRBJ2-3; CDR3aa: CASSLILSTDTQYF; CDR3nt: TGTGCCAGCAGCTTAATTCTAAGCACAGATACGCAGTATTTT